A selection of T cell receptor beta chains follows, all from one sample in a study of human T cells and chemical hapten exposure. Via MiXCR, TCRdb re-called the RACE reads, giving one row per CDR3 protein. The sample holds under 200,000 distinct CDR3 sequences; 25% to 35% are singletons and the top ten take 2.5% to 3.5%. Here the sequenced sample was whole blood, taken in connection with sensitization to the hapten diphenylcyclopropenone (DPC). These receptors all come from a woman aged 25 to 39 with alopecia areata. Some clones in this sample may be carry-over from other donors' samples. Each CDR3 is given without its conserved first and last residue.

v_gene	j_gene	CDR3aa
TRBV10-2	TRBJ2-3	ASPPSGLGLSTDTQY
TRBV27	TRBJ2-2	ASSRDRGSGELF
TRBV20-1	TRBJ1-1	SARVPPNTEAF
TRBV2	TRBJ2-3	ASSESGGGGDTQY
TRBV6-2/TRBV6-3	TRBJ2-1	ASRTGGEYNEQF
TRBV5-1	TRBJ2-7	ASSQIGYEQY
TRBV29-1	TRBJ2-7	SVEDDRANYEQY
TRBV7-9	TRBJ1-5	ASSPDLDSNQPQH
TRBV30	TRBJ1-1	AWGPRGTEAF
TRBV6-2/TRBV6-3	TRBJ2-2	ASSYNLRVSGELF
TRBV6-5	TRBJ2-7	ASRSYRASEQY
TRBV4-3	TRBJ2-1	ASSQEGRGYNEQF
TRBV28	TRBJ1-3	ASSPGGASGNTIY
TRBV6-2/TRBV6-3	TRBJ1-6	ASSYPRNSPLH
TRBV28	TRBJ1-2	ASSLLSRDRSGYT
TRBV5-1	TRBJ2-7	ASSPWDRGSYEQY
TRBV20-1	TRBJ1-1	SASVGGPEAF
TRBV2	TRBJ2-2	ASTGTSEDTGELF
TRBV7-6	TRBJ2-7	ASSLSLRAEQY
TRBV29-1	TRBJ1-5	SVEGTAGQPQH
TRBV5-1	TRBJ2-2	ASSGGTGAYTGELF
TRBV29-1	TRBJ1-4	SVAGAGGEKLF
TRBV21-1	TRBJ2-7	ASSNRDYAYEQY
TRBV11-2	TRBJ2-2	ASSKDGFNTGELF
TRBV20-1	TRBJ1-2	SARQGVYYGYT
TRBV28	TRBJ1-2	ASSTRGRGGYT
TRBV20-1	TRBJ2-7	SARGTAGYEQY
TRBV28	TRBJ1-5	ASSFSDRFNQPQH